The next 11 T cell receptor beta chains were all read from a single sample in a study of control samples from healthy donors and cancer patients. Only in-frame clones appear in the TCRdb table, and some are missing; sequencing was by immunoSEQ multiplex PCR. The sample includes 78,000 or so clones, more than 75% seen only once; the top ten take roughly 15%. Sequences were obtained from blood. All receptors come from a man aged 50 to 59 in good health.

The V call is TRBV6-5, the J call TRBJ1-2; D not resolved. This CDR3 region has 12 residues. Germline lookup yields CDR1 MNHEY and CDR2 SVGAGI. Trimming removed 6 bases from V and 5 bases from J, with 10 bases in between. The chain's CDR3 is CASSPQAYGYTF. CDR3 DNA: TGTGCCAGCAGCCCCCAGGCTTATGGCTACACCTTC.

The CDR3 DNA follows: TGTGCCATCGGGGAGGGAATGGTCACCGGGGAGCTGTTTTTT. Its translation is CAIGEGMVTGELFF. J is TRBJ2-2 and V is TRBV10-3; 7 bases are shared with TRBD2. This CDR3 comprises 14 residues. Germline CDR1 reads ENHRY; CDR2 reads SYGVKD. V gave up 8 bases and J gave up 4 bases; unmatched junction bases: 7.

V usage is TRBV10-2 and J usage is TRBJ2-4; 10 positions agree with TRBD2. The length of the CDR3 is 15 residues. V lost 7 bases to trimming and J lost 5 bases; unmatched junction nucleotides: 8. CDR1 and CDR2 from the germline V gene are WSHSY and SAAADI. CDR3 in amino acids: CASKELAGTENIQYF. CDR3 sequence (DNA): TGCGCCAGCAAGGAACTAGCGGGGACCGAAAACATTCAGTACTTC.

The genes are TRBV19 and TRBJ2-2; the D gene could be TRBD1 or TRBD2 (5 bases each). Germline values: CDR1 LNHDA, CDR2 SQIVND (reference sequence). V was trimmed by 4 bases and J by 4 bases, leaving 22 bases between them. The CDR3 has 18 residues. This chain's CDR3 is CASSSPPGLTAGTGELFF. The CDR3 region has the DNA TGTGCCAGTAGTAGCCCCCCGGGGCTAACAGCAGGCACCGGGGAGCTGTTTTTT. Drawing the rest from reference TRBV19 and TRBJ2-2, the complete variable domain is DGGITQSPKYLFRKEGQNVTLSCEQNLNHDAMYWYRQDPGQGLRLIYYSQIVNDFQKGDIAEGYSVSREKKESFPLTVTSAQKNPTAFYLCASSSPPGLTAGTGELFFGEGSRLTVL.

There are a few counts of this clone. The rearrangement joins TRBV3-1 (or the pseudogene TRBV3-2) to TRBJ2-7; D is unclear. V gave up 11 bases and J gave up 0 bases, with 14 bases separating them. The CDR3 totals 13 residues. The germline CDR1 and CDR2 sequences are LGHDT and YNNKEL (reference sequence). The CDR3: CALLGIPSYEQYF. DNA for the CDR3: TGTGCCTTATTGGGGATTCCCTCCTACGAGCAGTACTTC.

CDR3 region: CASSLAQGADTQYF. CDR3 DNA: TGTGCCAGCAGCTTAGCGCAGGGTGCAGATACGCAGTATTTT. V usage is TRBV7-2 and J usage is TRBJ2-3, with a tentative D call TRBD1 (5 bases). Between the trimmed V and J ends, which lost 0 bases and 4 bases, there was a span of 8 bases. The V gene's germline CDR1 is SGHTA and CDR2 FQGNSA. The CDR3 totals 14 residues.

The V and J genes are TRBV6-2 or TRBV6-3 and TRBJ2-5, with TRBD1 as a possible D gene (6 bases). The germline V gene encodes CDR1 MNHEY and CDR2 SVGEGT. Trimming stripped 2 bases from V and 4 bases from J, with 11 bases between. The CDR3 consists of 14 residues. This CDR3 reads CASSYLNRAETQYF. Here the CDR3 DNA reads TGTGCCAGCAGTTACCTTAACAGGGCAGAGACCCAGTACTTC.

The chain couples TRBV4-3 to TRBJ2-2, with 7 bases that match TRBD2. Trimming took 0 bases from V and 5 from J; bases not matched to a gene: 9. Germline V gene sequence: CDR1 LGHNA, CDR2 YSLEER. The CDR3 consists of 17 residues. The CDR3, as DNA: TGCGCCAGCAGCCAAGAGTTCGGGTTTAGCGGGACCGGGGAGCTGTTTTTT. Protein product: CASSQEFGFSGTGELFF.

In its sample, this clone was seen a few times. The chain recombines TRBV11-3 with TRBJ1-1, with D possibly TRBD1 on 6 matching bases. The CDR3 is 14 amino acids. With 3 bases removed from V and 3 bases from J, the gap between germline ends came to 11 bases. The germline gives CDR1 SGHNT, CDR2 YENEEA. CDR3 region: CASSLGGGYTEAFF. CDR3 bases: TGTGCCAGCAGCTTGGGGGGCGGGTACACTGAAGCTTTCTTT.

The rearrangement joins TRBV11-3 to TRBJ2-7; the D gene is possibly TRBD2 (5 bases). V lost 5 bases to trimming and J lost 0 bases, with 20 bases between them. The CDR3 totals 17 residues. CDR1 is SGHNT and CDR2 is YENEEA in the germline V gene. The CDR3 DNA reads TGTGCCAGCAGCCCCGGGGTAGCGAGTCCGAGCTCCTACGAGCAGTACTTC. This translates into CASSPGVASPSSYEQYF.

Here the CDR3 reads CASRPSGSRTDTQYF. The CDR3 DNA reads TGCGCCAGCAGGCCTAGCGGGAGTCGCACAGATACGCAGTATTTT. The chain employs TRBV5-1 and TRBJ2-3, with TRBD2 matching 10 bases. CDR3 length: 15 amino acids. CDR1 and CDR2 (germline): SGHRS, YFSETQ. The J segment lost 1 base and the V segment lost 5 bases, leaving 4 bases of the junction unmatched. Complete variable domain (other parts from reference TRBV5-1 and TRBJ2-3): KAGVTQTPRYLIKTRGQQVTLSCSPISGHRSVSWYQQTPGQGLQFLFEYFSETQRNKGNFPGRFSGRQFSNSRSEMNVSTLELGDSALYLCASRPSGSRTDTQYFGPGTRLTVL.